This T cell receptor beta chain appears in the sequencing data of a study of blood T cell repertoires in COVID-19. Those enrolled, adults aged 18 to 89 years, came from roughly 22 US areas. Germline trimming cut 0 bases from V and 5 bases from J; bases unmatched to any gene: 9. The CDR3 has 18 amino acids. Germline V gene sequence: CDR1 SGHRS, CDR2 YFSETQ. Data came from immunoSEQ multiplex PCR; TCRdb stores just in-frame clones and leaves some out. Counted here are around 200,000 clones, 85% to 90% occurring once; the ten biggest clones make up about 2.2%. The clonotype was recovered from a woman in her 40s with acute COVID-19. Sequenced: PBMCs or T cells enriched from blood (not recorded which). The chain links TRBV5-1 to TRBJ2-7, with 15 bases fitting TRBD2. CDR3 region: CASSLGPGLAGGPNEQYF. In nucleotides, the CDR3 is TGCGCCAGCAGCTTGGGACCCGGACTAGCGGGAGGGCCCAACGAGCAGTACTTC.